This T cell receptor beta chain was observed in a study of T cell repertoires in cytomegalovirus infection. Concerning this clonotype: Its target is unknown.

TCRdb processed the reads anew with MiXCR; each CDR3 protein has one entry. The sample has 44,000 or so distinct CDR3 sequences, about a fifth seen once. CDR3 length: 14 residues. V gave up 0 bases and J gave up 5 bases; unmatched junction bases: 7. Germline CDR1 is DFQATT and CDR2 is SNEGSKA (reference sequence). The V gene is TRBV20-1, the J gene TRBJ2-7, with 7 bases that match TRBD2. Sequencing was performed on CD8+ T cells from cultured PBMCs, taken from culture after CMV antigen stimulation. This receptor was identified in a human donor in good health (CMV status not recorded). Some clones in this sample may be carry-over from other donors' samples. CDR3 DNA: TGCAGTGCTAGAGATCCCGGGAGGCACCACGAGCAGTACTTC. Its translation: CSARDPGRHHEQYF.